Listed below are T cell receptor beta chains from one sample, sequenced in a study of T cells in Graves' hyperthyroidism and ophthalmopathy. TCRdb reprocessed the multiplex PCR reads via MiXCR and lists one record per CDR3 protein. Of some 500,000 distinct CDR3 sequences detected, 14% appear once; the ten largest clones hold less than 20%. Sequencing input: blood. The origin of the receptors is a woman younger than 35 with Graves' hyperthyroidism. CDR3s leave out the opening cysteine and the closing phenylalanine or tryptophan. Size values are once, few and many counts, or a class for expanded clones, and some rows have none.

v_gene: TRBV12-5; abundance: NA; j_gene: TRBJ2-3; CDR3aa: ASGLGLTTSTDTQY
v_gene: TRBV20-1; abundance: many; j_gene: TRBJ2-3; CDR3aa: SARPLEVITDTQY
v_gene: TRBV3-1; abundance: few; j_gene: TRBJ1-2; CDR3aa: ASSHEPTGYT
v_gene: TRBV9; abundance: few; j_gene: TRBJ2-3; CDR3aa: ASSATGGGTDTQY
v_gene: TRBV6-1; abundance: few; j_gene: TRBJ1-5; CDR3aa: ASRNRGSNQPQH
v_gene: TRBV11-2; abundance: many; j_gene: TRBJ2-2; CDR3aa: ASSFGDRSTGELF
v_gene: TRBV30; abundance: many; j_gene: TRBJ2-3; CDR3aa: AWSVSRSTDTQY
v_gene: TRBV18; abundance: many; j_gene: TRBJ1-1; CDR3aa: ASSRRGNTEAF
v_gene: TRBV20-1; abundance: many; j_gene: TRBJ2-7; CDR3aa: SARGSEQY
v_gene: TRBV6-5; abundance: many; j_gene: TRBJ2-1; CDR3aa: ASSYLLAGVGNEQF
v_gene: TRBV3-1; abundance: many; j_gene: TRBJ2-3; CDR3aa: ASSQDLRTGRDTQY
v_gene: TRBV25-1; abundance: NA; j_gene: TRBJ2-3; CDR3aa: ASSVSGNSRLAESLTDTQY
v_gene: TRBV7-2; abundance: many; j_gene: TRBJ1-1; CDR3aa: ASSSDLATEAF
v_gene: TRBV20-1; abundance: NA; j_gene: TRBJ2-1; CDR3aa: SAPTGAGSYDEQF
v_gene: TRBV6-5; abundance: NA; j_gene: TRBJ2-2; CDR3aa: ASSYSTSGMAGELF
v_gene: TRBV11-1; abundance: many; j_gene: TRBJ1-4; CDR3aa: ASSAGRDPTNEKLF
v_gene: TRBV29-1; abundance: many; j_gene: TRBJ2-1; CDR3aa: SVADNEQF
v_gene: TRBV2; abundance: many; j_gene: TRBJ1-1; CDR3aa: ASSVGLGNTEAF
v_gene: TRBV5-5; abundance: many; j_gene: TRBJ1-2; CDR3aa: ASSLLLGGAGNDGYT
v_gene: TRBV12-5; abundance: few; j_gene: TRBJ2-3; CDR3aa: ASGLATGRTQY
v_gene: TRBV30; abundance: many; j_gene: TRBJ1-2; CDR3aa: AWSPGHYGYT
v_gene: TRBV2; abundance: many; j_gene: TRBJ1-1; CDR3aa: ASRVIPWEGAF
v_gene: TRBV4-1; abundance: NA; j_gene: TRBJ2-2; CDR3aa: ASRRALGTGELF
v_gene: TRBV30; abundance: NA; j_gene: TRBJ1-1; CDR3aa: AWVKGVAEDEAF
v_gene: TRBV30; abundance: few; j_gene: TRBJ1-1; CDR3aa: AWRRDSYTEAF
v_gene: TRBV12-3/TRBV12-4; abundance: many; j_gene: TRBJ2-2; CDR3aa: ASSLQVAGELF
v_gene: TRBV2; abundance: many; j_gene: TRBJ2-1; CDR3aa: ASSTGGGNEQF
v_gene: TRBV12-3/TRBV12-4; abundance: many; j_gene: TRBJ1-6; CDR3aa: ASSLWQGNTPLH
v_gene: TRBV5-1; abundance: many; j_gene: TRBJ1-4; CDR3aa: ASSKGGGEKLF
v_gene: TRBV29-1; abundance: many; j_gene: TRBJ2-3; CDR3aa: SVGARLSTDTQY
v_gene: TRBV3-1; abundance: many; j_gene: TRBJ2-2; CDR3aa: ASSPFLLGTNTGELF
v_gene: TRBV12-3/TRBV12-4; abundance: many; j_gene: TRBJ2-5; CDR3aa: ASSLGKRGSQETQY
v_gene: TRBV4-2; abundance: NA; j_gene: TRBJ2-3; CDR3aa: ASSHYRDRDTQY
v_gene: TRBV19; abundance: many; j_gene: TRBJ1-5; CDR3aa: ASSIDLSAGYNQPQH
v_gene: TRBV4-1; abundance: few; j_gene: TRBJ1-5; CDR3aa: ASSQDNWSNQPQH
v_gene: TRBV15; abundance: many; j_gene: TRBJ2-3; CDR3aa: ATNRVSTDTQY
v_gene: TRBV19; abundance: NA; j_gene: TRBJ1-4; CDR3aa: ASSIGTGLEKLF
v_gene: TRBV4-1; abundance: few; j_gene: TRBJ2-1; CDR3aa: ASRGLVRVSNEQF
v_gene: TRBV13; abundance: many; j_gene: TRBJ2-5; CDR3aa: ASSYDRDRGETQY
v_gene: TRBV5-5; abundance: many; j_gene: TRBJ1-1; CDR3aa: ASSLIRGERGTEAF
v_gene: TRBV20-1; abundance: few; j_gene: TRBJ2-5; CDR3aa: SALHDSQETQY